These T cell receptor beta chains were read from a single sample in a study of shared T cell receptors in the human thymus. Some clones are missing from TCRdb's copy, which holds only in-frame ones; the method was immunoSEQ multiplex PCR. The sample includes 700,000 to 750,000 clones, approximately 83% seen only once; the top ten take roughly 0.01%. The sample was also reused in another study, on human thymus T cells.

Sequenced material: thymocytes. All receptors derive from a girl in the first two years of life with a congenital heart defect. Both conserved end residues are part of each CDR3. A D gene is named only where the DNA matches it firmly. Clone size is stated in some rows and not others, as once, few, many or a class when expanded.

j_gene: TRBJ1-1
v_gene: TRBV14
d_gene: TRBD1
abundance: NA
CDR3aa: CASSHVRDREFQTEAFF
CDR3nt: TGTGCCAGCAGCCACGTCCGGGACAGGGAATTCCAAACTGAAGCTTTCTTT

j_gene: TRBJ1-2
v_gene: TRBV10-2
d_gene: NA
abundance: NA
CDR3aa: CASRDIPTSTRPSNYGYTF
CDR3nt: TGCGCCAGCAGGGACATACCCACTTCCACACGACCTTCTAACTATGGCTACACCTTC

j_gene: TRBJ2-7
v_gene: TRBV5-1
d_gene: NA
abundance: NA
CDR3aa: CASSTYGAKGPAILYEQYF
CDR3nt: TGCGCCAGCAGCACGTACGGCGCGAAGGGGCCAGCAATACTCTACGAGCAGTACTTC

j_gene: TRBJ2-5
v_gene: TRBV29-1
d_gene: NA
abundance: once
CDR3aa: CSVHRGETQYF
CDR3nt: TGCAGCGTCCACCGGGGAGAGACCCAGTACTTC

j_gene: TRBJ2-7
v_gene: TRBV4-1
d_gene: NA
abundance: NA
CDR3aa: CASSQEWGQVREQYF
CDR3nt: TGCGCCAGCAGCCAAGAATGGGGGCAGGTCCGCGAGCAGTACTTC

j_gene: TRBJ1-2
v_gene: TRBV19
d_gene: TRBD1
abundance: once
CDR3aa: CASSMHRGQWRYYGYTF
CDR3nt: TGTGCCAGTAGTATGCACAGGGGGCAGTGGCGTTACTATGGCTACACCTTC

j_gene: TRBJ1-2
v_gene: TRBV2
d_gene: NA
abundance: NA
CDR3aa: CASSERERRGKTNYGYTF
CDR3nt: TGTGCCAGCAGTGAAAGGGAGCGCAGGGGAAAAACAAACTATGGCTACACCTTC

j_gene: TRBJ2-7
v_gene: TRBV7-9
d_gene: TRBD2
abundance: few
CDR3aa: CASSLGTSKQSSYEQYF
CDR3nt: TGTGCCAGCAGCTTAGGGACTAGCAAGCAGAGCTCCTACGAGCAGTACTTC

j_gene: TRBJ2-1
v_gene: TRBV11-3
d_gene: NA
abundance: NA
CDR3aa: CASSLWTDPNEQFF
CDR3nt: TGTGCCAGCAGCTTGTGGACAGACCCCAATGAGCAGTTCTTC

j_gene: TRBJ2-1
v_gene: TRBV13
d_gene: NA
abundance: NA
CDR3aa: CASSVELRSYNEQFF
CDR3nt: TGTGCCAGCAGCGTAGAATTGCGCTCCTACAATGAGCAGTTCTTC

j_gene: TRBJ2-2
v_gene: TRBV9
d_gene: NA
abundance: NA
CDR3aa: CASSSTLGQNTGELFF
CDR3nt: TGTGCCAGCAGCTCTACCCTAGGACAGAACACCGGGGAGCTGTTTTTT

j_gene: TRBJ1-3
v_gene: TRBV6-6
d_gene: NA
abundance: NA
CDR3aa: CASNPRVSLWGNTIYF
CDR3nt: TGTGCCAGCAACCCCCGGGTCAGCCTTTGGGGAAACACCATATATTTT

j_gene: TRBJ1-2
v_gene: TRBV6-1
d_gene: NA
abundance: NA
CDR3aa: CASSQENYGYTF
CDR3nt: TGTGCCAGCAGCCAGGAAAACTATGGCTACACCTTC

j_gene: TRBJ1-1
v_gene: TRBV9
d_gene: NA
abundance: NA
CDR3aa: CASSPREIMNTEAFF
CDR3nt: TGTGCCAGCAGCCCCCGCGAGATCATGAACACTGAAGCTTTCTTT

j_gene: TRBJ2-3
v_gene: TRBV10-1
d_gene: TRBD2
abundance: NA
CDR3aa: CASSGGLAGPSTDTQYF
CDR3nt: TGCGCCAGCAGCGGAGGACTAGCGGGGCCTAGCACAGATACGCAGTATTTT

j_gene: TRBJ1-2
v_gene: TRBV6-5
d_gene: TRBD1
abundance: NA
CDR3aa: CASSEIGQGWYGYTF
CDR3nt: TGTGCCAGCAGCGAAATTGGACAGGGTTGGTATGGCTACACCTTC

j_gene: TRBJ1-2
v_gene: TRBV19
d_gene: TRBD1
abundance: few
CDR3aa: CASSTGQVLDYGYTF
CDR3nt: TGTGCCAGTAGTACAGGACAGGTCCTCGACTATGGCTACACCTTC

j_gene: TRBJ1-2
v_gene: TRBV6-5
d_gene: NA
abundance: NA
CDR3aa: CASSYSLRSYGYTF
CDR3nt: TGTGCCAGCAGTTACTCGTTGAGGAGCTATGGCTACACCTTC

j_gene: TRBJ2-7
v_gene: TRBV5-1
d_gene: NA
abundance: NA
CDR3aa: CASSWTPRRVAYEQYF
CDR3nt: TGCGCCAGCAGCTGGACACCCCGGAGGGTGGCCTACGAGCAGTACTTC

j_gene: TRBJ1-2
v_gene: TRBV2
d_gene: NA
abundance: NA
CDR3aa: CANGEGTNYGYTF
CDR3nt: TGTGCCAACGGGGAAGGGACAAACTATGGCTACACCTTC

j_gene: TRBJ2-7
v_gene: TRBV5-1
d_gene: TRBD2
abundance: NA
CDR3aa: CASSSRGAESYEQYF
CDR3nt: TGCGCCAGCAGCTCGCGGGGGGCCGAATCCTACGAGCAGTACTTC

j_gene: TRBJ2-5
v_gene: TRBV4-3
d_gene: TRBD2
abundance: NA
CDR3aa: CASSRGLAGGYQETQYF
CDR3nt: TGCGCCAGCAGCCGAGGACTAGCGGGGGGGTACCAAGAGACCCAGTACTTC

j_gene: TRBJ2-7
v_gene: TRBV6-5
d_gene: NA
abundance: NA
CDR3aa: CASSYSLTGKTYEQYF
CDR3nt: TGTGCCAGCAGTTACTCGTTGACGGGAAAGACCTACGAGCAGTACTTC

j_gene: TRBJ2-1
v_gene: TRBV27
d_gene: NA
abundance: NA
CDR3aa: CASSLYRSGVTEQFF
CDR3nt: TGTGCCAGCAGTTTATACCGGTCAGGGGTAACTGAGCAGTTCTTC

j_gene: TRBJ1-5
v_gene: TRBV15
d_gene: NA
abundance: NA
CDR3aa: CATSAQGVQPQHF
CDR3nt: TGTGCCACCAGCGCACAGGGAGTCCAGCCCCAGCATTTT

j_gene: TRBJ1-3
v_gene: TRBV14
d_gene: NA
abundance: NA
CDR3aa: CASSQAGTGGNTIYF
CDR3nt: TGTGCCAGCAGCCAAGCTGGGACTGGTGGAAACACCATATATTTT

j_gene: TRBJ2-1
v_gene: TRBV13
d_gene: TRBD2
abundance: NA
CDR3aa: CASSSAGGRDNEQFF
CDR3nt: TGTGCCAGCAGCTCGGCGGGGGGGCGGGACAATGAGCAGTTCTTC

j_gene: TRBJ2-1
v_gene: TRBV7-3
d_gene: TRBD2
abundance: once
CDR3aa: CASSPGTSQRSYNEQFF
CDR3nt: TGTGCCAGCAGCCCTGGGACTAGCCAACGCTCCTACAATGAGCAGTTCTTC

j_gene: TRBJ2-1
v_gene: TRBV5-1
d_gene: NA
abundance: few
CDR3aa: CASSFDGTYSYNEQFF
CDR3nt: TGCGCCAGCAGCTTCGATGGGACATACTCCTACAATGAGCAGTTCTTC

j_gene: TRBJ1-1
v_gene: TRBV5-1
d_gene: NA
abundance: NA
CDR3aa: CASSRQQGTEAFF
CDR3nt: TGCGCCAGCAGCCGCCAACAGGGCACTGAAGCTTTCTTT

j_gene: TRBJ1-6
v_gene: TRBV6-4
d_gene: TRBD1
abundance: NA
CDR3aa: CASSDSHEGQGPSPLHF
CDR3nt: TGTGCCAGCAGTGACTCTCATGAGGGACAGGGGCCTTCACCCCTCCACTTT

j_gene: TRBJ1-2
v_gene: TRBV30
d_gene: TRBD1
abundance: NA
CDR3aa: CAWNPGQGGGYTF
CDR3nt: TGTGCCTGGAACCCCGGACAGGGAGGAGGCTACACCTTC

j_gene: TRBJ2-2
v_gene: TRBV13
d_gene: TRBD2
abundance: NA
CDR3aa: CASTPWGTRNTGELFF
CDR3nt: TGTGCCAGCACCCCGTGGGGGACTAGAAACACCGGGGAGCTGTTTTTT

j_gene: TRBJ1-6
v_gene: TRBV5-4
d_gene: TRBD1
abundance: NA
CDR3aa: CASSALQQGDNSPLHF
CDR3nt: TGTGCCAGCAGCGCCCTCCAACAGGGGGATAACTCACCCCTCCACTTT

j_gene: TRBJ2-1
v_gene: TRBV18
d_gene: TRBD2
abundance: NA
CDR3aa: CASSHRTSGITYNEQFF
CDR3nt: TGTGCCAGCTCCCATAGGACTAGCGGGATAACCTACAATGAGCAGTTCTTC

j_gene: TRBJ1-1
v_gene: TRBV14
d_gene: TRBD1
abundance: NA
CDR3aa: CASSRHRGDTEAFF
CDR3nt: TGTGCCAGCAGCCGTCACAGGGGGGACACTGAAGCTTTCTTT

j_gene: TRBJ1-4
v_gene: TRBV29-1
d_gene: NA
abundance: NA
CDR3aa: CSVEGSSVVGEKLFF
CDR3nt: TGCAGCGTTGAAGGCAGTTCCGTCGTTGGTGAAAAACTGTTTTTT

j_gene: TRBJ2-2
v_gene: TRBV6-1
d_gene: NA
abundance: few
CDR3aa: CASRRDRHYTGELFF
CDR3nt: TGTGCCAGCAGACGCGACAGGCATTACACCGGGGAGCTGTTTTTT

j_gene: TRBJ1-2
v_gene: TRBV6-5
d_gene: TRBD1
abundance: NA
CDR3aa: CASSFPDREGNYGYTF
CDR3nt: TGTGCCAGCAGTTTCCCGGACAGGGAAGGGAACTATGGCTACACCTTC

j_gene: TRBJ1-2
v_gene: TRBV27
d_gene: TRBD1
abundance: NA
CDR3aa: CASSLSGQGLTMGYGYTF
CDR3nt: TGTGCCAGCAGTTTATCGGGACAGGGACTAACTATGGGCTATGGCTACACCTTC

j_gene: TRBJ1-2
v_gene: TRBV10-3
d_gene: NA
abundance: NA
CDR3aa: CAIPGRATNYGYTF
CDR3nt: TGTGCCATCCCCGGCAGGGCAACCAACTATGGCTACACCTTC

j_gene: TRBJ1-1
v_gene: TRBV30
d_gene: NA
abundance: NA
CDR3aa: CAWNDTNTEAFF
CDR3nt: TGTGCCTGGAACGACACGAACACTGAAGCTTTCTTT

j_gene: TRBJ2-2
v_gene: TRBV9
d_gene: NA
abundance: NA
CDR3aa: CASSEPHPGGTGELFF
CDR3nt: TGTGCCAGCAGCGAACCCCATCCCGGGGGAACCGGGGAGCTGTTTTTT

j_gene: TRBJ1-3
v_gene: TRBV7-6
d_gene: NA
abundance: NA
CDR3aa: CASSFKQGFSGNTIYF
CDR3nt: TGTGCCAGCAGCTTCAAACAGGGATTCTCTGGAAACACCATATATTTT

j_gene: TRBJ2-1
v_gene: TRBV19
d_gene: TRBD2
abundance: NA
CDR3aa: CASSIGQRASGGTTGNEQFF
CDR3nt: TGTGCCAGTAGTATAGGGCAAAGAGCTAGCGGGGGGACGACAGGCAATGAGCAGTTCTTC

j_gene: TRBJ1-6
v_gene: TRBV7-9
d_gene: TRBD1
abundance: NA
CDR3aa: CASSLGAVSRDRGSPLHF
CDR3nt: TGTGCCAGCAGCTTAGGAGCAGTTTCCCGGGACAGGGGTTCACCCCTCCACTTT

j_gene: TRBJ2-2
v_gene: TRBV19
d_gene: TRBD2
abundance: NA
CDR3aa: CASSPDRGGPNTGELFF
CDR3nt: TGTGCCAGTAGCCCCGATCGGGGGGGCCCTAACACCGGGGAGCTGTTTTTT

j_gene: TRBJ1-2
v_gene: TRBV6-9
d_gene: NA
abundance: NA
CDR3aa: CASSYHTNYGYTF
CDR3nt: TGTGCCAGCAGTTACCACACAAACTATGGCTACACCTTC